These 23 T cell receptor beta chains were sequenced from one sample in a study of cytomegalovirus exposure and HLA in healthy donors. In the PCR, 60 Vbeta and 13 Jbeta primers were used. Clones were read by immunoSEQ multiplex PCR, and TCRdb kept only the in-frame ones, dropping some. The top ten clones hold 1.3% of a sample with some 140,000 clones, about 77% of them seen once. The sample was PBMCs. The receptor source for this set is a middle-aged woman in good health and CMV-seronegative.

The chain links TRBV7-9 to TRBJ2-3; 11 bases are a match to TRBD1. This CDR3 is 15 amino acids long. J gave up 4 bases and V 5 bases, and 5 bases lay outside the gene matches. The germline gives CDR1 SEHNR, CDR2 FQNEAQ (reference sequence). The CDR3 bases are TGTGCCAGCAGCCGTCGGACAGGGGGCGCAGATACGCAGTATTTT. This codes for CASSRRTGGADTQYF.

The chain combines TRBV2 with TRBJ2-4; no clear D gene. This CDR3 has 15 residues. Looked up from germline, CDR1 is SNHLY and CDR2 is FYNNEI. V dropped 5 bases and J dropped 1 base, with 12 bases sitting between them. Here the CDR3 reads CASSMQRSAKNIQYF. For the CDR3, the DNA is TGTGCCAGCAGTATGCAGAGGTCGGCCAAAAACATTCAGTACTTC.

The chain combines TRBV4-2 with TRBJ2-7; no clear D gene. This CDR3 comprises 14 residues. V lost 4 bases to trimming and J lost 1 base, with 11 bases between them. Germline assignment: CDR1 LGHNA and CDR2 YNFKEQ. The CDR3 bases are TGTGCCAGCAGCCCCGGCGAGGTTTCCTACGAGCAGTACTTC. Its translation: CASSPGEVSYEQYF.

This clone was counted once. V usage is TRBV2 and J usage is TRBJ1-2, with 7 bases lining up with TRBD1. Germline V gives CDR1 SNHLY, CDR2 FYNNEI. This CDR3 contains 13 residues. V was pared by 8 bases and J by 4 bases, with 7 bases of the junction left unmatched. The CDR3 sequence: CASDRDRTYGYTF. The CDR3 DNA reads as TGTGCCAGCGACAGGGACCGAACCTATGGCTACACCTTC.

The chain employs TRBV2 and TRBJ1-1; D remains unclear. Trimming left V 6 bases short and J 0 bases short, with 2 bases between. The germline V gene has CDR1 SNHLY and CDR2 FYNNEI. CDR3 length equals 11 residues. CDR3 amino acids: CASSMNTEAFF. The CDR3 coding sequence is TGTGCCAGCAGCATGAACACTGAAGCTTTCTTT.

V and J are TRBV29-1 and TRBJ2-1, with 9 bases fitting TRBD2. Germline values: CDR1 SQVTM, CDR2 ANQGSEA. J was trimmed by 6 bases and V by 6 bases; bases with no gene match: 6. The CDR3 runs 13 residues. The CDR3 loop is CSVAGGYGNEQFF. For the CDR3, the DNA is TGCAGCGTGGCGGGGGGGTACGGCAATGAGCAGTTCTTC.

This clone was counted only a few times. The J gene is TRBJ2-7, the V gene TRBV7-2; TRBD2 matches at 13 bases. The V gene's germline CDR1 is SGHTA and CDR2 FQGNSA. With V trimmed by 6 bases and J by 1 base, 9 bases remained unmatched. The CDR3 runs to 17 residues. For the CDR3, the DNA is TGTGCCAGCAGACCAGCGCCGGGACTAGCGGGGTCCTACGAGCAGTACTTC. It codes for CASRPAPGLAGSYEQYF. Drawing the rest from reference TRBV7-2 and TRBJ2-7, the complete variable domain is GAGVSQSPSNKVTEKGKDVELRCDPISGHTALYWYRQSLGQGLEFLIYFQGNSAPDKSGLPSDRFSAERTGGSVSTLTIQRTQQEDSAVYLCASRPAPGLAGSYEQYFGPGTRLTVT.

The chain has TRBV2 and TRBJ2-1; tentatively, D is TRBD2 (6 bases). Trimming took off 6 bases at V and 0 bases at J, with 15 bases between the two ends. The CDR3 extends over 16 amino acids. The germline gives CDR1 SNHLY, CDR2 FYNNEI. Written as DNA, the CDR3 is TGTGCCAGCAGAGACCTTAGCGGCTACTCCTACAATGAGCAGTTCTTC. Translation gives CASRDLSGYSYNEQFF.

The gene calls are TRBV6-1 and TRBJ1-1; 7 bases agree with TRBD1. CDR3 length: 14 residues. With 7 bases clipped from V and 0 bases from J, the junction kept 5 bases outside the gene matches. Per germline, CDR1 MNHNS and CDR2 SASEGT. The DNA for the CDR3 is TGTGCCAGCATGAGGGGGCGGGTGAACACTGAAGCTTTCTTT. This gives the protein CASMRGRVNTEAFF.

CDR3 coding DNA: TGTGCCAGCAGCTCAACTAGCGGGGGGGCATATACCGGGGAGCTGTTTTTT. Encoded protein: CASSSTSGGAYTGELFF. V gene TRBV7-2 combines with J gene TRBJ2-2; 13 bases are a match to TRBD2. This CDR3 region has 17 residues. Germline V CDR1 and CDR2: SGHTA, FQGNSA. J lost 5 bases, V lost 4 bases, and 7 bases had no gene match. Full variable domain (rest looked up from reference TRBV7-2 and TRBJ2-2): GAGVSQSPSNKVTEKGKDVELRCDPISGHTALYWYRQSLGQGLEFLIYFQGNSAPDKSGLPSDRFSAERTGGSVSTLTIQRTQQEDSAVYLCASSSTSGGAYTGELFFGEGSRLTVL.

The chain combines TRBV7-2 with TRBJ2-7; D gene unclear. Trimming left V 1 base short and J 3 bases short, with 16 bases between. This CDR3 is 16 amino acids long. Germline V CDR1 and CDR2: SGHTA, FQGNSA. The chain's CDR3 is CASSLGYALPLYEQYF. The CDR3 DNA is TGTGCCAGCAGCTTAGGCTACGCCCTACCTCTCTACGAGCAGTACTTC. Variable domain in full (rest from reference TRBV7-2 and TRBJ2-7): GAGVSQSPSNKVTEKGKDVELRCDPISGHTALYWYRQSLGQGLEFLIYFQGNSAPDKSGLPSDRFSAERTGGSVSTLTIQRTQQEDSAVYLCASSLGYALPLYEQYFGPGTRLTVT.

As DNA, the CDR3 is TGTGCCAGCAGTTTTGGACAGGGGGCTACTGCAACTAATGAAAAACTGTTTTTT. This sequence encodes CASSFGQGATATNEKLFF. The chain links TRBV28 to TRBJ1-4; 11 positions match TRBD1. CDR3 length: 18 amino acids. CDR1 and CDR2 from the germline V gene are MDHEN and SYDVKM. V lost 3 bases, J lost 0 bases, and 6 bases stayed unmatched.

This clone was seen once. The J gene is TRBJ2-3, the V gene TRBV7-6; D call uncertain. CDR3 length: 15 amino acids. V lost 5 bases to trimming and J lost 1 base, with 13 bases between them. Germline loops: CDR1 SGHVS, CDR2 FNYEAQ. The CDR3 is CASSPPYEGTDTQYF. The CDR3 DNA reads as TGTGCCAGCAGCCCTCCTTATGAGGGCACAGATACGCAGTATTTT.

The V and J genes are TRBV19 and TRBJ2-7; 9 positions agree with TRBD1. The length of the CDR3 is 15 residues. After removal of 3 bases from V and 0 bases from J, the junction contained 3 bases not matched to a gene. Germline V lookup: CDR1 LNHDA, CDR2 SQIVND (reference sequence). The CDR3 reads CASSIVQGASYEQYF. Written as DNA, the CDR3 is TGTGCCAGTAGTATCGTACAGGGGGCCTCCTACGAGCAGTACTTC. Supplemented by reference TRBV19 and TRBJ2-7, the full variable domain reads DGGITQSPKYLFRKEGQNVTLSCEQNLNHDAMYWYRQDPGQGLRLIYYSQIVNDFQKGDIAEGYSVSREKKESFPLTVTSAQKNPTAFYLCASSIVQGASYEQYFGPGTRLTVT.

The rearrangement uses TRBV7-2 and TRBJ2-3, with TRBD2 as a possible D gene (5 bases). V was clipped by 5 bases and J by 5 bases, with 11 bases between them. Germline V gives CDR1 SGHTA, CDR2 FQGNSA. This CDR3 is 13 amino acids long. The CDR3 DNA is TGTGCCAGCAGCCGTACGGGGAGAGATACGCAGTATTTT. Protein: CASSRTGRDTQYF.

The V gene is TRBV7-9, the J gene TRBJ2-1; weak D call: TRBD1 (6 bases). The germline V gene encodes CDR1 SEHNR and CDR2 FQNEAQ (reference sequence). Trimming took 5 bases from V and 4 from J, leaving 12 bases between them. The CDR3 has 14 residues. The CDR3 DNA sequence: TGTGCCAGCAGCAAAGGGGACATGTACAATGAGCAGTTCTTC. This encodes CASSKGDMYNEQFF.

The chain uses TRBV2 and TRBJ1-1; 7 nucleotides align to TRBD1. The CDR3 contains 14 residues. Germline CDR1 reads SNHLY; CDR2 reads FYNNEI. With V trimmed by 7 bases and J by 3 bases, 8 bases remained unmatched. The CDR3 loop is CASNIQGSDTEAFF. CDR3 nucleotides: TGTGCCAGCAATATACAGGGGTCGGACACTGAAGCTTTCTTT.

The chain joins TRBV4-1 to TRBJ2-2; 7 nucleotides line up with TRBD2. The CDR3 length is 16 residues. The junction had 8 bases not matched to a gene; V was cut back by 2 bases and J by 5 bases. Germline loops: CDR1 MGHRA, CDR2 YSYEKL. The CDR3 sequence is CASSQFERGPTGELFF. The DNA of the CDR3 is TGCGCCAGCAGCCAATTCGAGCGGGGACCGACCGGGGAGCTGTTTTTT.

This clone was detected a few times. The chain links TRBV11-3 to TRBJ1-1, with a possible D match to TRBD1 (6 bases). V lost 8 bases and J 1 base, leaving 11 bases between the germline ends. CDR1 SGHNT and CDR2 YENEEA come from the germline V gene. The CDR3 has 13 amino acids. The CDR3 sequence is CASAWGQNTEAFF. The CDR3 DNA sequence: TGTGCCAGCGCGTGGGGACAGAACACTGAAGCTTTCTTT.

This clone has more than one count but fewer than ten. V and J are TRBV5-4 and TRBJ2-1; TRBD1 might be the D (5 bases). The CDR3 spans 15 residues. V gave up 0 bases and J gave up 9 bases, with 16 bases separating them. The germline V gene has CDR1 SGHNT and CDR2 YYREEE (reference sequence). The CDR3 sequence: CASSLVQGQEGEQFF. The CDR3 coding sequence is TGTGCCAGCAGCTTGGTCCAGGGTCAAGAAGGTGAGCAGTTCTTC.

This sequence joins TRBV6-6 and TRBJ2-3; 8 bases line up with TRBD1. The CDR3 runs 16 residues. With 5 bases clipped from V and 1 base from J, the junction kept 8 bases outside the gene matches. The V gene's germline CDR1 is MNHNY and CDR2 SVGAGI (reference sequence). CDR3 DNA: TGTGCCAGCAGTCTACCGGACAGGGCTGGCACAGATACGCAGTATTTT. It translates to CASSLPDRAGTDTQYF.

This chain uses TRBV5-6 with TRBJ2-7; tentatively, D is TRBD2 (5 bases). Trimming took 1 base from V and 1 from J, leaving 9 bases between them. The CDR3 has 14 residues. Germline V gives CDR1 SGHDT, CDR2 YYEEEE. The CDR3 protein is CASSLLRGSYEQYF. The CDR3 DNA is TGTGCCAGCAGCTTGCTTCGGGGATCCTACGAGCAGTACTTC.

The chain couples TRBV18 to TRBJ2-7; a possible D gene is TRBD1 (5 bases). Trimming stripped 5 bases from V and 3 bases from J, with 8 bases between. CDR3 length: 12 residues. Germline V CDR1 and CDR2: KGHSH, LQKENI. Written as DNA, the CDR3 is TGTGCCAGCTCAAAGGGGCGCTACGAGCAGTACTTC. It yields the protein CASSKGRYEQYF.